What follows are 24 T cell receptor beta chains derived from one specimen sequenced in a study of T cells after yellow fever vaccination. One entry per CDR3 protein results from TCRdb running MiXCR on the 5' RACE reads. Of fewer than 350,000 distinct CDR3 sequences detected, 3.6% appear once; the ten largest clones hold 20% to 25%. Sample: PBMCs, taken on the day of the yellow fever booster vaccination. The receptors were gathered from a man aged 18-30 years who received the YFV17D yellow fever vaccine.

The table lists this clonotype with a few counts. The V and J genes are TRBV15 and TRBJ2-2; TRBD2 aligns across 11 bases. The length of the CDR3 is 17 residues. V lost 1 base and J lost 1; bases outside the gene matches: 2. Germline V gene data show CDR1 as LNHNV and CDR2 as YYDKDF (reference sequence). This CDR3 reads CATSRVSGGVNTGELFF. DNA of the CDR3: TGTGCCACCAGCAGAGTTAGCGGGGGGGTGAACACCGGGGAGCTGTTTTTT.

Many counts were recorded for this clonotype. One end of the junction fails to match germline, which may point to a read error. The rearrangement links TRBV7-7 to TRBJ2-3; D is perhaps TRBD2 (7 bases). The CDR3 sequence is 13 residues long. From germline, CDR1 is SSHAT and CDR2 FNYEAQ (reference sequence). CDR3 region: CASSPGGSDTQYF. DNA for the CDR3: TGTGCTAGCAGCCCGGGGGGCTCAGATACGCAGTATTTT.

This clonotype was counted a few times. J is TRBJ1-5 and V is TRBV18; D is unresolved. Trimming shortened V by 6 bases and J by 0 bases, and 12 bases separated the two germline ends. Per germline, CDR1 KGHSH and CDR2 LQKENI. The CDR3 has 15 residues. The CDR3 bases are TGTGCCAGCTCCCTCGCCCCAGCTAGCAATCAGCCCCAGCATTTT. As protein: CASSLAPASNQPQHF.

In its sample, this clonotype was seen a few times. The chain joins TRBV19 to TRBJ1-5; 10 bases map to TRBD1. This CDR3 is built from 17 residues. CDR1 and CDR2 from the germline V gene are LNHDA and SQIVND (reference sequence). J lost 0 bases, V lost 9 bases, and 11 bases had no gene match. CDR3 in amino acids: CASRWDRGPVSNQPQHF. Written as DNA, the CDR3 is TGTGCCAGCCGTTGGGACAGGGGTCCAGTTAGCAATCAGCCCCAGCATTTT. Together with reference TRBV19 and TRBJ1-5, the CDR3 gives the full variable domain: DGGITQSPKYLFRKEGQNVTLSCEQNLNHDAMYWYRQDPGQGLRLIYYSQIVNDFQKGDIAEGYSVSREKKESFPLTVTSAQKNPTAFYLCASRWDRGPVSNQPQHFGDGTRLSIL.

The chain links TRBV6-5 to TRBJ2-3; TRBD2 is a possible D gene (5 bases). V was clipped by 5 bases and J by 1 base, with 19 bases between them. This CDR3 has 17 residues. In germline, CDR1 is MNHEY, CDR2 SVGAGI. The CDR3 loop reads CASSLRASGFGTDTQYF. As DNA, the CDR3 is TGTGCCAGCAGTCTTAGGGCGTCGGGGTTTGGCACAGATACGCAGTATTTT.

This chain joins TRBV5-1 and TRBJ2-1; D unclear. Germline V gene lookup returns CDR1 SGHRS and CDR2 YFSETQ. The germline V and J ends were trimmed by 2 bases and 9 bases, with 9 bases remaining between them. The CDR3 contains 12 residues. The CDR3, as DNA: TGCGCCAGCAGCTTTGGGGTTATTGAGCAGTTCTTC. Translating gives CASSFGVIEQFF.

The rearrangement uses TRBV5-1 and TRBJ1-1, with TRBD1 matching 10 bases. Germline V gene data show CDR1 as SGHRS and CDR2 as YFSETQ. V lost 5 bases, J lost 7 bases, and 5 bases stayed unmatched. This CDR3 region has 13 residues. The CDR3 protein is CASSPDRGNEAFF. The CDR3 coding sequence is TGCGCCAGCAGTCCGGACAGGGGGAATGAAGCTTTCTTT.

This clonotype was seen at least ten times. V usage is TRBV12-3 or TRBV12-4 and J usage is TRBJ1-2, with TRBD1 as a possible D gene (5 bases). This CDR3 is 12 amino acids long. Trimming took off 11 bases at V and 6 bases at J, with 16 bases between the two ends. CDR3 amino acids: CALWGVEDGYTF. The CDR3 coding sequence is TGTGCCCTATGGGGGGTAGAGGATGGCTACACCTTC.

This clonotype was observed many times. The chain is built from TRBV7-2 and TRBJ1-2; D not resolved. V was shortened by 4 bases and J by 6 bases, with 30 bases between the two germline ends. This CDR3 has 19 residues. Germline V gives CDR1 SGHTA, CDR2 FQGNSA. CDR3 nucleotide sequence: TGTGCCAGCAGCTCTTATCTGAGCGGGCCGGCGTCGAGGACGGATGGCTACACCTTC. Its translation: CASSSYLSGPASRTDGYTF.

This clonotype has at least ten counts. The V call is TRBV5-5, the J call TRBJ2-1; a weak D match, TRBD2 (6 bases). The V end lost 4 bases, the J end lost 8 bases, and 28 bases lay between the germline ends. CDR1 is SGHKS and CDR2 is YYEKEE in the germline V gene (reference sequence). This CDR3 contains 18 residues. This CDR3 reads CASSRGGILAGPRDEQFF. Written as DNA, the CDR3 is TGTGCCAGCAGCCGGGGTGGGATTTTGGCGGGGCCGAGGGATGAGCAGTTCTTC. Variable domain in full (rest from reference TRBV5-5 and TRBJ2-1): DAGVTQSPTHLIKTRGQQVTLRCSPISGHKSVSWYQQVLGQGPQFIFQYYEKEERGRGNFPDRFSARQFPNYSSELNVNALLLGDSALYLCASSRGGILAGPRDEQFFGPGTRLTVL.

This clonotype was counted at least ten times. The V and J genes are TRBV12-3 or TRBV12-4 and TRBJ2-5; no clear D gene. Trimming stripped 7 bases from V and 3 bases from J, with 9 bases between. The CDR3 spans 12 residues. CDR3 in DNA: TGTGCCAGCACCCATGGGGAAGAGACCCAGTACTTC. This codes for CASTHGEETQYF.

This chain links TRBV4-3 with TRBJ2-6, with a tentative D call TRBD1 (6 bases). V was cut by 6 bases and J by 3 bases, with 15 bases left in between. Germline lookup yields CDR1 LGHNA and CDR2 YSLEER. The CDR3 is made up of 16 amino acids. In DNA form, the CDR3 reads TGCGCCAGCAGTCGAACAGGGTTGATTGGGGCCAACGTCCTGACTTTC. Translation: CASSRTGLIGANVLTF.

There are many counts of this clonotype. The V call is TRBV5-1, the J call TRBJ2-5, with TRBD2 matching over 8 bases. Germline assignment: CDR1 SGHRS and CDR2 YFSETQ. The CDR3 length is 13 residues. V was pared by 4 bases and J by 2 bases, with 1 base of the junction left unmatched. CDR3 amino acids: CASSIAGQETQYF. The CDR3 region has the DNA TGCGCCAGCAGCATAGCGGGGCAAGAGACCCAGTACTTC.

Many counts were recorded for this clonotype. V is TRBV5-1 and J is TRBJ1-1; D unresolved. CDR3 length: 14 amino acids. The germline V gene encodes CDR1 SGHRS and CDR2 YFSETQ. Trimming stripped 3 bases from V and 1 base from J, with 10 bases between. CDR3 protein: CASSSSRRNTEAFF. CDR3 nucleotide sequence: TGCGCCAGCAGCTCCTCCAGGAGGAACACTGAAGCTTTCTTT.

This clonotype was seen repeatedly, ten times or more. The chain links TRBV20-1 to TRBJ2-5; no reliable D call. The V end lost 0 bases, the J end lost 3 bases, and 8 bases lay between the germline ends. Germline CDR1 is DFQATT and CDR2 is SNEGSKA (reference sequence). This CDR3 has 13 amino acids. CDR3: CSARDLGKETQYF. Written as DNA, the CDR3 is TGCAGTGCTAGAGACCTGGGGAAAGAGACCCAGTACTTC.

This clonotype was seen a few times. The chain recombines TRBV3-1 with TRBJ1-2; maybe TRBD1 (5 bases). The germline CDR1 and CDR2 sequences are LGHDT and YNNKEL (reference sequence). V shed 5 bases and J shed 2 bases, with 6 bases lying between them. The CDR3 sequence is 12 residues long. The CDR3 bases are TGTGCCAGCAGCTACAGGAACTATGGCTACACCTTC. It is translated as CASSYRNYGYTF.

The chain combines TRBV12-3 or TRBV12-4 with TRBJ2-7, with 7 bases that match TRBD2. The junction had 9 bases not matched to a gene; V was cut back by 5 bases and J by 2 bases. The CDR3 is made up of 15 amino acids. The CDR3 nucleotides are TGTGCCAGCAGTACAACTAGCGAGGCACCCTACGAGCAGTACTTC. Its translation is CASSTTSEAPYEQYF.

This clonotype was observed a few times. This chain uses TRBV29-1 with TRBJ2-7, with TRBD2 identical over 10 bases. This CDR3 comprises 14 residues. J lost 3 bases, V lost 6 bases, and 8 bases had no gene match. Germline loops: CDR1 SQVTM, CDR2 ANQGSEA. The CDR3 protein is CSVLKLAGSYEQYF. The CDR3 DNA sequence: TGCAGCGTGCTAAAACTAGCGGGGAGCTACGAGCAGTACTTC.

In its sample, this clonotype was seen a few times. The chain joins TRBV7-9 to TRBJ2-2; no clear D. This CDR3 is 13 amino acids long. Germline V gene sequence: CDR1 SEHNR, CDR2 FQNEAQ (reference sequence). The V end lost 3 bases, the J end lost 3 bases, and 5 bases lay between the germline ends. CDR3 in DNA: TGTGCCAGCAGCTTCGCGGACACCGGGGAGCTGTTTTTT. Translating it yields CASSFADTGELFF.

This clonotype was recorded at least ten times. The V gene is TRBV12-3 or TRBV12-4, the J gene TRBJ2-2; no definite D call. Trimming pared 8 bases from V and 7 bases from J, leaving 8 bases between. The length of the CDR3 is 11 residues. For the CDR3, the DNA is TGTGCCAGCCTATGGGGCGGGGAGCTGTTTTTT. It yields the protein CASLWGGELFF.

This clonotype showed up many times. This chain joins TRBV7-9 and TRBJ1-6, with 10 bases lining up with TRBD1. Germline CDR1 is SEHNR and CDR2 is FQNEAQ (reference sequence). The CDR3 extends over 14 amino acids. J lost 10 bases, V lost 4 bases, and 4 bases had no gene match. The CDR3 spells CASSSTGGESPLHF. CDR3 bases: TGTGCCAGCAGCTCGACAGGGGGCGAATCACCCCTCCACTTT.

This clonotype was counted many times. This chain joins TRBV6-6 and TRBJ1-6, with 8 nucleotides matching TRBD1. This CDR3 contains 15 residues. Losses at the gene ends were 7 bases for V and 7 bases for J; bases not matched to a gene: 9. CDR1 and CDR2 from the germline V gene are MNHNY and SVGAGI (reference sequence). This chain's CDR3 is CASISGTGGNSPLHF. CDR3 sequence (DNA): TGTGCCAGCATCTCCGGGACAGGAGGCAATTCACCCCTCCACTTT.

The CDR3 coding sequence is TGTGCCAGCAGTTTATCTCAGGACTCCTATAATTCACCCCTCCACTTT. Translating it yields CASSLSQDSYNSPLHF. The chain combines TRBV27 with TRBJ1-6; D uncertain. CDR3 length: 16 amino acids. Per germline, CDR1 MNHEY and CDR2 SMNVEV (reference sequence). V was pared by 0 bases and J by 0 bases, with 6 bases between.

This clonotype was seen at least ten times. The V gene is TRBV6-2 or TRBV6-3, the J gene TRBJ2-7, with unresolved D. Germline V CDR1 and CDR2: MNHEY, SVGEGT. V shed 6 bases and J shed 0 bases, with 15 bases lying between them. This CDR3 contains 15 residues. Here the CDR3 DNA reads TGTGCCAGCAGCCTTAACTACCATGGCTCCTACGAGCAGTACTTC. Encoded protein: CASSLNYHGSYEQYF.